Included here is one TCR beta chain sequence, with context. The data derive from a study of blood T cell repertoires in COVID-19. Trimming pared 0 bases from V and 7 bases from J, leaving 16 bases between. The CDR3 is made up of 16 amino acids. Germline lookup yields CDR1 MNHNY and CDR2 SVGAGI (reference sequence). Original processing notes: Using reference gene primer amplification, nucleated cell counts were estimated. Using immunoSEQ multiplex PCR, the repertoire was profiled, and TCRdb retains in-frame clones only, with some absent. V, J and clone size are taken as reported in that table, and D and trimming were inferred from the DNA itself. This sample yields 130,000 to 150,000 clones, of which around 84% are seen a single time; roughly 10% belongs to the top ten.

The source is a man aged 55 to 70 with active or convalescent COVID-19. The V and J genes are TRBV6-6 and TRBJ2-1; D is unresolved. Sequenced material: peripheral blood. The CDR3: CASSYSQPSSVNEQFF. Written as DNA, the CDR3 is TGTGCCAGCAGTTACTCCCAACCCTCCTCGGTGAATGAGCAGTTCTTC.